This T cell receptor beta chain was captured in a study of Ad26.COV2.S vaccination and SARS-CoV-2 variants. Study-level information: Enrolled in COV1001, the donor was in the Ad26.COV2.S trial arm, which received the vaccine. Once, or twice with 56 days between doses, Ad26.COV2.S was given intramuscularly.

As to this clone: What it binds is not known.

Treatment reported: roughly 19 received Ad26.COV2.S at low or high dose, single or two shots; roughly 5 received placebo; per-sample allocation not given. Sampling happened 63 days after the first vaccine or placebo injection. With V trimmed by 2 bases and J by 4 bases, 7 bases remained unmatched. CDR3 length: 15 residues. CDR1 is MNHEY, CDR2 SMNVEV, per germline (reference sequence). General study points: Vaccine recipients showed a spike-specific TCR breadth that was higher than in placebo recipients.

Assay used: immunoSEQ multiplex PCR; TCRdb lists only in-frame clones, some missing. The profile shows approximately 500,000 clones, roughly nine tenths of them singletons. The rearrangement joins TRBV27 to TRBJ1-1; 7 bases line up with TRBD1. The receptor was isolated from a person aged 18-60 years who received the Ad26.COV2.S COVID-19 vaccine or a placebo. The source was peripheral blood, collected in a trial of Ad26.COV2.S vaccine versus placebo. The CDR3 region has the DNA TGTGCCAGCAGTTTAAGAAGGGGGCCTGGCACTGAAGCTTTCTTT. Its translation: CASSLRRGPGTEAFF.